This T cell receptor beta chain came from a study of regulatory T cells in long-lasting Graves disease. The time point here: newly diagnosed GD, antithyroid drugs for less than 3 months. RNA extracted from PBMCs served as the sequencing template. This CDR3 contains 16 residues. The J segment lost 3 bases and the V segment lost 4 bases, leaving 11 bases of the junction unmatched. This clonotype was seen a handful of times. CDR3 regions were amplified by Arm-PCR using iRepertoire HTBI primers to build TCR beta libraries. Via MiXCR, TCRdb re-called the multiplex PCR reads, giving one row per CDR3 protein. This sample carries hundreds of thousands of distinct CDR3 sequences, around 15% of them seen once, and the ten largest clones take 9.5% to 15%. The data were also submitted as part of a second study, on T cells in Graves' hyperthyroidism and ophthalmopathy. That report notes: The diagnoses drew upon clinical symptoms, serum thyroxine and TRAb, thyroid ultrasound and orbital computed tomography.

The TCR sequence derives from a man aged 18 to 29 with Graves disease. Source: peripheral blood mononuclear cells (PBMCs), taken at new diagnosis, from a patient treated with antithyroid drugs. The chain recombines TRBV12-3 or TRBV12-4 with TRBJ2-7; 8 bases fit TRBD1. In DNA, the CDR3 is TGTGCCAGCAGTTCTGACAGGGGTAGCAACCTCTACGAGCAGTACTTC. Protein product: CASSSDRGSNLYEQYF.